This T cell receptor (beta chain) was sequenced in a study of T cell responses to AZD1222 COVID-19 vaccine. General study results and limits: Donors were chiefly white British, with a greater number of females, and clonal diversity was perhaps underestimated.

This clone ranks as medium-sized (0.01 to 0.1%). The antigen is not known. TCRdb keeps only in-frame clones here, not all; method: immunoSEQ multiplex PCR. Among 65,000 to 70,000 clones listed, roughly 85% were seen once. CDR1 and CDR2 from the germline V gene are MNHNS and SASEGT. This CDR3 has 15 amino acids. V was pared by 3 bases and J by 5 bases, with 5 bases of the junction left unmatched. The chain has TRBV6-1 and TRBJ2-2, with TRBD2 identical over 8 bases. The sample was peripheral blood, taken 28 days after the second AZD1222 dose. The receptor was isolated from an adult who received the AZD1222 COVID-19 vaccine. The CDR3 DNA sequence: TGTGCCAGCAGTGAGGAAGCGGGAGATACCGGGGAGCTGTTTTTT. Encoded protein: CASSEEAGDTGELFF.